Shown below are 25 T cell receptor beta chains from a single sample sequenced in a study of blood T cell repertoires in COVID-19. Data came from immunoSEQ multiplex PCR; TCRdb stores just in-frame clones and leaves some out. The table shows 150,000 to 200,000 clones, with roughly 90% occurring only once. Sequences were obtained from peripheral blood. The origin of the receptors is a man aged 45 to 65 with acute or convalescent COVID-19.

CDR3: CASSLGQGTSPLHF. CDR3 bases: TGCGCCAGCAGCCTTGGACAGGGAACTTCACCCCTCCACTTT. This chain connects TRBV5-1 to TRBJ1-6, with TRBD1 identical over 8 bases. CDR1 and CDR2 (germline): SGHRS, YFSETQ. The ends lost 4 bases at V and 9 bases at J; junction bases unmatched: 6. The CDR3 loop spans 14 amino acids.

This clone was seen once. This chain uses TRBV7-3 with TRBJ2-3; 8 nucleotides align to TRBD2. The CDR3 sequence is 15 residues long. Germline-derived CDR1 and CDR2 are SGHTA and FQGTGA. V trimming: 2 bases; J trimming: 5 bases; junction bases outside the gene matches: 6. CDR3 sequence (DNA): TGTGCCAGCAGCTTAGAGCCGGGAGGGGAAGATACGCAGTATTTT. Translating it yields CASSLEPGGEDTQYF.

The V call is TRBV5-6, the J call TRBJ2-2; D is possibly TRBD2 (6 bases). The CDR3 is made up of 15 amino acids. V was trimmed by 1 base and J by 6 bases, leaving 13 bases between them. Per germline, CDR1 SGHDT and CDR2 YYEEEE. CDR3: CASSLRAGRSGELFF. DNA for the CDR3: TGTGCCAGCAGCTTGAGGGCAGGGAGGTCCGGGGAGCTGTTTTTT. Combining the CDR3 with reference TRBV5-6 and TRBJ2-2 gives the whole variable domain DAGVTQSPTHLIKTRGQQVTLRCSPKSGHDTVSWYQQALGQGPQFIFQYYEEEERQRGNFPDRFSGHQFPNYSSELNVNALLLGDSALYLCASSLRAGRSGELFFGEGSRLTVL.

The rearrangement links TRBV28 to TRBJ1-5; 10 nucleotides line up with TRBD1. With 5 bases clipped from V and 15 bases from J, the junction kept 7 bases outside the gene matches. The CDR3 has 12 amino acids. Germline V CDR1 and CDR2: MDHEN, SYDVKM. Here the CDR3 DNA reads TGTGCCAGCAGTGTACTCCGGGACAGGGGGCATTTT. It specifies CASSVLRDRGHF.

V is TRBV7-9 and J is TRBJ1-3, with 7 bases aligning to TRBD1. Losses at the gene ends were 6 bases for V and 0 bases for J; bases not matched to a gene: 11. Per germline, CDR1 SEHNR and CDR2 FQNEAQ (reference sequence). CDR3 length equals 17 residues. CDR3 nucleotides: TGTGCCAGCAGGGCCTCGCAGGGACAGCTCTCTGGAAACACCATATATTTT. This sequence encodes CASRASQGQLSGNTIYF.

The chain joins TRBV19 to TRBJ2-5, with TRBD2 matching over 9 bases. The V segment lost 6 bases and the J segment 2 bases; nucleotides outside the gene matches: 13. The germline CDR1 and CDR2 sequences are LNHDA and SQIVND (reference sequence). The CDR3 totals 17 residues. The CDR3 region has the DNA TGTGCCAGTAGGGATCGGGGCCTAGCGGGGCCTCAAGAGACCCAGTACTTC. This encodes CASRDRGLAGPQETQYF.

V usage is TRBV10-3 and J usage is TRBJ2-5, with TRBD2 as a possible D gene (6 bases). The germline V and J ends were trimmed by 2 bases and 5 bases, with 15 bases remaining between them. Per germline, CDR1 ENHRY and CDR2 SYGVKD. The CDR3 totals 15 residues. The CDR3 spells CAISETGTEGETQYF. CDR3 nucleotide sequence: TGTGCCATCAGTGAGACCGGGACTGAGGGGGAGACCCAGTACTTC.

The count of this clone is one. The V gene is TRBV5-3, the J gene TRBJ2-7, with no clear D. TRBV5-3 is treated as an ORF (open reading frame) with a function not yet certain. V was clipped by 7 bases and J by 1 base, with 21 bases between them. The CDR3 consists of 16 residues. The CDR3 loop is CARVSLFRLTSYEQYV. The DNA of the CDR3 is TGTGCCAGAGTTTCCCTATTCCGGTTGACATCCTACGAGCAGTACGTC.

The chain joins TRBV10-3 to TRBJ1-5, with 9 bases identical to TRBD1. Germline values: CDR1 ENHRY, CDR2 SYGVKD. This CDR3 is 14 amino acids long. With 7 bases clipped from V and 5 bases from J, the junction kept 6 bases outside the gene matches. The CDR3 here is CAINRQGVDQPQHF. The CDR3 DNA reads as TGTGCCATCAACAGACAGGGGGTGGATCAGCCCCAGCATTTT.

V usage is TRBV28 and J usage is TRBJ1-5; D uncertain. The germline V and J ends were trimmed by 2 bases and 0 bases, with 8 bases remaining between them. The V gene's germline CDR1 is MDHEN and CDR2 SYDVKM. The CDR3 runs 15 residues. The CDR3 bases are TGTGCCAGCAGTTTAGGCGGGCGTAGCAATCAGCCCCAGCATTTT. Its protein is CASSLGGRSNQPQHF.

The V gene is TRBV19, the J gene TRBJ2-7; 16 nucleotides agree with TRBD2. V was pared by 6 bases and J by 4 bases, with 3 bases of the junction left unmatched. The CDR3 loop spans 15 amino acids. Germline V gene lookup returns CDR1 LNHDA and CDR2 SQIVND (reference sequence). In nucleotides, the CDR3 is TGTGCCAGTAGCTCGGGACTAGCGGGAGGGTACGAGCAGTACTTC. This sequence encodes CASSSGLAGGYEQYF.

The chain couples TRBV15 to TRBJ2-3, with 7 bases fitting TRBD2. Trimming cost V 1 base and J 5 bases; bases outside gene matches: 3. The CDR3 consists of 14 residues. CDR1 and CDR2 (germline): LNHNV, YYDKDF (reference sequence). Here the CDR3 reads CATSRGLAIDTQYF. Here the CDR3 DNA reads TGTGCCACCAGCAGAGGACTAGCTATAGATACGCAGTATTTT.

V is TRBV5-4 and J is TRBJ2-2, with D possibly TRBD1 on 6 matching bases. CDR1 is SGHNT and CDR2 is YYREEE in the germline V gene (reference sequence). V was trimmed by 2 bases and J by 13 bases, leaving 18 bases between them. The length of the CDR3 is 14 residues. The CDR3 nucleotides read TGTGCCAGCAGCTTAGGCGACAGGTCATCAGGGCTGTTTTTT. It yields the protein CASSLGDRSSGLFF.

This clone has only one observation. The chain links TRBV28 to TRBJ2-3; the D is unclear. Germline-derived CDR1 and CDR2 are MDHEN and SYDVKM. V was shortened by 3 bases and J by 12 bases, with 13 bases between the two germline ends. This CDR3 is built from 12 residues. The DNA for the CDR3 is TGTGCCAGCAGTTTGCCGAGCGCCAGTCAGTATTTT. Its protein product is CASSLPSASQYF.

This clone showed up just once. Here the CDR3 reads CASSAGPPAGYTF. For the CDR3, the DNA is TGTGCCAGCAGTGCGGGACCCCCGGCTGGCTACACCTTC. V usage is TRBV28 and J usage is TRBJ1-2, with D possibly being TRBD1 (5 bases). Germline loops: CDR1 MDHEN, CDR2 SYDVKM. There are 13 residues in the CDR3. Trimming pared 5 bases from V and 7 bases from J, leaving 14 bases between.

This clone came up a few times. The rearrangement uses TRBV30 and TRBJ2-1; TRBD2 is a possible D gene (5 bases). Germline V gives CDR1 GTSNPN, CDR2 SVGIG (reference sequence). The CDR3 is 13 residues long. Trimming cost V 2 bases and J 6 bases, with 11 bases left between them. The CDR3 DNA reads as TGTGCCTGGAGTCGAGGGCCGGGCAATGAGCAGTTCTTC. Encoded protein: CAWSRGPGNEQFF.

V usage is TRBV3-1 (or the pseudogene TRBV3-2) and J usage is TRBJ1-6, with unresolved D. The germline CDR1 and CDR2 sequences are LGHDT and YNNKEL (reference sequence). V was shortened by 1 base and J by 15 bases, with 7 bases between the two germline ends. CDR3 length: 11 residues. This CDR3 is CASSQARLLHF. Here the CDR3 DNA reads TGTGCCAGCAGCCAAGCGCGGCTCCTCCACTTT.

V is TRBV28 and J is TRBJ1-5; TRBD1 agrees at 9 bases. V lost 6 bases, J lost 5 bases, and 8 bases stayed unmatched. The CDR3 is made up of 15 amino acids. Per germline, CDR1 MDHEN and CDR2 SYDVKM. The CDR3: CASRPRDRVDQPQHF. Written as DNA, the CDR3 is TGTGCCAGCAGACCCCGGGACAGGGTTGATCAGCCCCAGCATTTT.

CDR3 residues: CASSLRPQGTGYGEAFF. As DNA, the CDR3 is TGCGCCAGCAGCTTGAGACCCCAGGGGACAGGGTATGGTGAAGCTTTCTTT. The chain links TRBV5-1 to TRBJ1-1; TRBD1 agrees at 9 bases. Trimming cost V 1 base and J 7 bases; bases outside gene matches: 14. This CDR3 contains 17 residues. Germline-derived CDR1 and CDR2 are SGHRS and YFSETQ.

V usage is TRBV27 and J usage is TRBJ1-4; D may be TRBD1 (5 bases). Trimming shortened V by 1 base and J by 5 bases, and 8 bases separated the two germline ends. This CDR3 has 14 residues. Germline CDR1 MNHEY, CDR2 SMNVEV (reference sequence). For the CDR3, the DNA is TGTGCCAGCAGTTTATTACGGGGGAATGAAAAACTGTTTTTT. As protein: CASSLLRGNEKLFF.

The V and J genes are TRBV28 and TRBJ1-2; 9 bases map to TRBD1. The germline V gene encodes CDR1 MDHEN and CDR2 SYDVKM. The CDR3 extends over 14 amino acids. The V and J ends lost 5 bases and 4 bases, in that order; junction bases with no gene match: 5. CDR3: CASSPGTGFYGYTF. Written as DNA, the CDR3 is TGTGCCAGCAGTCCCGGGACAGGGTTCTATGGCTACACCTTC.

This clone showed up just once. The chain joins TRBV30 to TRBJ1-3; TRBD1 is a possible D gene (5 bases). The length of the CDR3 is 15 residues. The V gene's germline CDR1 is GTSNPN and CDR2 SVGIG (reference sequence). The ends were cut back, 1 base at V and 0 bases at J, with 10 bases in the middle. The CDR3 protein is CAWSGGAASGNTIYF. In DNA, the CDR3 is TGTGCCTGGAGTGGCGGGGCAGCCTCTGGAAACACCATATATTTT.

The rearrangement uses TRBV7-9 and TRBJ2-3; 8 bases align to TRBD1. This CDR3 region has 15 residues. Germline-derived CDR1 and CDR2 are SEHNR and FQNEAQ (reference sequence). The V segment lost 4 bases and the J segment 5 bases; nucleotides outside the gene matches: 8. The CDR3 DNA sequence: TGTGCCAGCAGCTCCCGACAGGGGCTGGTAGATACGCAGTATTTT. This translates into CASSSRQGLVDTQYF.

This clone was recorded only once. The chain uses TRBV6-5 and TRBJ1-2; 10 bases fit TRBD1. This CDR3 contains 15 residues. V shed 0 bases and J 8 bases; nucleotides not matched to a gene: 6. CDR1 and CDR2 (germline): MNHEY, SVGAGI. This CDR3 is CASSYSWDRGAGYTF. The CDR3 DNA sequence: TGTGCCAGCAGTTACTCTTGGGACAGGGGAGCCGGCTACACCTTC.

The genes are TRBV29-1 and TRBJ1-2, with unresolved D. V gave up 7 bases and J gave up 7 bases, with 4 bases separating them. Germline loops: CDR1 SQVTM, CDR2 ANQGSEA. The CDR3 loop spans 8 amino acids. The CDR3 DNA is TGCAGCGGGAGTGGCTACACCTTC. This encodes CSGSGYTF.